Detailed here is one TCR beta chain. Its recognized antigen is unknown. Base qualities were left out, and no much larger clone turns up one base away. The immunoSEQ Assay, a bias-controlled multiplex PCR, was used to amplify TCRbeta CDR3 regions from genomic DNA. Turning to the authors' computational methods: The number of nucleated cells in each sample was estimated by amplification of reference gene primers within the assay. To quantify the absolute abundance of each unique TCRbeta CDR3 rearrangement, sequence reads were collapsed and filtered. Productive Simpson clonality was computed per sample as the square root of Simpson's diversity index over productive rearrangements. As stored in TCRdb, this immuneACCESS dataset retains in-frame rearrangements with V and J assigned. A fraction of the clones does not appear; measured against another copy, unresolved V genes explain less than half of the discrepancy, and the remainder lacks a known reason. V, J and clone size reflect that table, while D and trimming were determined from the DNA. This sample is represented by 200,000 to 250,000 clones; 86% of them were singletons. The ten biggest clones cover 3% to 4% of the sample.

Enrolling through a virtual design, the prospective study's participants ranged in age from roughly 18 to 95 years and lived across some 22 United States geographic areas. In the prospective study, participants were assigned to cohorts based on the clinical history participants reported in a screening survey and a study questionnaire. Mobile phlebotomists in the prospective study collected whole blood, serum and a nasopharyngeal or oropharyngeal swab from every participant. Participants in the prospective study had the option to provide additional blood draws and questionnaires over a 2-month period. Blood samples from the prospective study were shipped frozen or at room temperature prior to DNA extraction. The data derive from a study of blood T cell repertoires in COVID-19 (TCRdb year 2020). Regarding the study in general: Samples covering the acute and convalescent phases of COVID-19 were provided by collaborators in the United States, Italy and Spain. The prospective study material was composed of cDNA or gDNA derived from T cells, B-cell-depleted T cells, or PBMCs. Deeply sampled blood TCRbeta repertoires from subjects exposed to, actively infected with, or recovered from COVID-19 were included in the dataset. A freely available public database, intended as a resource for researchers studying the immune response to SARS-CoV-2, is where the repertoires were released. The samples were drawn from the first 160 participants of the ongoing ImmuneRACE study and from some 1,300 subjects provided by 6 global collaborators. A de-identified subject ID, COVID-19 status, age in years and sex were almost always included in the sample metadata. Where available, HLA class I and class II types were taken from metadata supplied by the sample provider and were not determined by assay-based typing.

Taken from the germline V gene, the CDR1 and CDR2 loops are SGHRS and YFSETQ. The CDR3 holds 15 amino acids from the cysteine to the phenylalanine. Only the CDR3 DNA stays, 45 bases, in frame from base 1. V is reduced by 4 bases and J by 0 bases, leaving a spacing of 14 bases between them. Points the paper makes about the study in general: The quantity of clinical and demographic metadata differed by source and by participant and was supplied without curation.

Material: PBMCs or T cells enriched from blood (not recorded which). Here the chain combines TRBV5-1 and TRBJ2-7; TRBD2 is perhaps the D gene, given 5 matching bases. The clonotype comes from a woman between 35 and 50 years old with acute COVID-19. CDR3 loop: CASSPPGSLSYEQYF. Here is the DNA: TGCGCCAGCAGCCCCCCGGGATCCCTCTCCTACGAGCAGTACTTC.